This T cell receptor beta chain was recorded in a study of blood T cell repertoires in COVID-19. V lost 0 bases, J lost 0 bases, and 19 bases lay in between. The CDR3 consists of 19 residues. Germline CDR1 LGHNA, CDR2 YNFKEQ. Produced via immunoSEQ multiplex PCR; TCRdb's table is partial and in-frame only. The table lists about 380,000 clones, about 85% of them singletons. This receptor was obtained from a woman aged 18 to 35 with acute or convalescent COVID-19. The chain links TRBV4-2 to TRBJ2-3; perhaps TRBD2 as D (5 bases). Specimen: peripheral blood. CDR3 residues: CASSQDPDSHALSTDTQYF. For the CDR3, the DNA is TGTGCCAGCAGCCAAGATCCGGACTCTCATGCCTTGAGCACAGATACGCAGTATTTT.